Presented here are 2 T cell receptor beta chains from one specimen sequenced in a study of blood T cell repertoires in COVID-19. Some clones are missing from TCRdb's copy, which holds only in-frame ones; the method was immunoSEQ multiplex PCR. Here the sample spans approximately 280,000 clones, roughly 91% being singletons. Sequencing input: peripheral blood. These receptors were collected from a man aged 35-49 years with acute or convalescent COVID-19.

This sequence joins TRBV7-3 and TRBJ1-1; no definite D call. CDR1 and CDR2 (germline): SGHTA, FQGTGA. V was clipped by 2 bases and J by 1 base, with 8 bases between them. This CDR3 region has 14 residues. The CDR3 protein is CASSLEGPNTEAFF. DNA for the CDR3: TGTGCCAGCAGCTTAGAGGGCCCGAACACTGAAGCTTTCTTT.

The V and J genes are TRBV5-4 and TRBJ2-7; D possibly corresponds to TRBD2 (5 bases). Germline-derived CDR1 and CDR2 are SGHNT and YYREEE (reference sequence). The CDR3 consists of 14 residues. Trimming cost V 4 bases and J 1 base, with 12 bases left between them. The CDR3 here is CASSPGLNSYEQYF. CDR3 nucleotides: TGTGCCAGCAGCCCAGGACTGAATTCCTACGAGCAGTACTTC.